This T cell receptor beta chain was sequenced during a study of T cells in Graves' hyperthyroidism and ophthalmopathy. General study findings and limits: In the blood, most expanded thyroid clonotypes above 0.001 appeared as well.

Isolation of PBMCs was performed on 8.5 to 10 ml fresh peripheral blood. Comments on this clonotype: Its antigen is still unknown.

RNA transcripts gave rise to amplified TCR beta CDR3 regions. Using the HTBI primer set, a first-round RT-PCR was run on the TCR CDR3. TCRdb re-called the multiplex PCR reads through MiXCR, storing one row per CDR3 protein. The data contain 600,000 to 750,000 distinct CDR3 sequences, approximately 15% of them seen just once; the ten biggest clones take up 15% to 17%. Trimming removed 5 bases at V and 13 bases at J, with 14 bases between. CDR1 SGHVS and CDR2 FQNEAQ come from the germline V gene. The CDR3 is made up of 11 amino acids. The chain links TRBV7-8 to TRBJ2-5; a possible D gene is TRBD1 (7 bases). The receptor's source is a man aged 45 to 65 with Graves' hyperthyroidism. Sequencing used blood. As DNA, the CDR3 is TGTGCCAGCAGCCCCGACAGGGAGGTGTACTTC. Translation gives CASSPDREVYF.